The 29 T cell receptor beta chains below come from one sample, sequenced in a study of cytomegalovirus exposure and HLA in healthy donors. PCR employed 60 Vbeta and 13 Jbeta primers. Repertoires were generated with immunoSEQ multiplex PCR, while TCRdb's copy carries only in-frame clones and drops some. The sample table sets out about 170,000 clones. Material for sequencing was PBMCs. These receptors all come from a woman aged 18-29 years in good health and CMV-seropositive.

The V and J genes are TRBV11-2 and TRBJ2-7; 9 bases are shared with TRBD2. Unmatched junction bases numbered 3, after V lost 1 base and J lost 2 bases. Per germline, CDR1 SGHAT and CDR2 FQNNGV. The CDR3 runs to 15 residues. The CDR3 DNA follows: TGTGCCAGCAGCTTAGTAGCGGGGGCCACCTACGAGCAGTACTTC. Its protein is CASSLVAGATYEQYF.

This chain connects TRBV30 to TRBJ2-5, with 16 bases fitting TRBD2. V was clipped by 2 bases and J by 5 bases; unmatched bases: 11. Germline values: CDR1 GTSNPN, CDR2 SVGIG (reference sequence). The CDR3 length is 18 residues. CDR3 loop: CAWSIGTSGRARVETQYF. The CDR3 DNA reads TGTGCCTGGAGTATCGGGACTAGCGGGAGGGCCCGGGTTGAGACCCAGTACTTC.

The chain joins TRBV7-8 to TRBJ1-1, with 11 bases that match TRBD1. J gave up 4 bases and V 6 bases, and 1 base lay outside the gene matches. This CDR3 is 13 amino acids long. Germline values: CDR1 SGHVS, CDR2 FQNEAQ. The DNA of the CDR3 is TGTGCCAGCAGGGGGACAGGGGGCACTGAAGCTTTCTTT. This encodes CASRGTGGTEAFF.

The chain uses TRBV5-4 and TRBJ1-2, with a weak D call TRBD1 (5 bases). The CDR3 totals 13 residues. CDR1 is SGHNT and CDR2 is YYREEE in the germline V gene (reference sequence). Trimming shortened V by 4 bases and J by 4 bases, and 11 bases separated the two germline ends. As DNA, the CDR3 is TGTGCCAGCAGCCCTGACAGAAGCTATGGCTACACCTTC. It yields the protein CASSPDRSYGYTF. Full variable domain (missing parts from reference TRBV5-4 and TRBJ1-2): ETGVTQSPTHLIKTRGQQVTLRCSSQSGHNTVSWYQQALGQGPQFIFQYYREEENGRGNFPPRFSGLQFPNYSSELNVNALELDDSALYLCASSPDRSYGYTFGSGTRLTVV.

DNA of the CDR3: TGTGCCAGCTGGGGCAACACGAGGTTGACAGATACGCAGTATTTT. This codes for CASWGNTRLTDTQYF. V and J are TRBV28 and TRBJ2-3, with a possible D match to TRBD1 (5 bases). Germline-derived CDR1 and CDR2 are MDHEN and SYDVKM. This CDR3 has 15 residues. Trimming stripped 8 bases from V and 3 bases from J, with 18 bases between.

The genes are TRBV7-9 and TRBJ1-5, with TRBD1 as a possible D gene (5 bases). Trimming stripped 1 base from V and 5 bases from J, with 6 bases between. The CDR3 consists of 13 residues. Germline V lookup: CDR1 SEHNR, CDR2 FQNEAQ (reference sequence). Here the CDR3 DNA reads TGTGCCAGCAGCTTAGAAGGGGATCAGCCCCAGCATTTT. Translating gives CASSLEGDQPQHF.

This chain links TRBV5-3 with TRBJ2-7; 11 bases fit TRBD2. TRBV5-3 is given ORF status, its function remaining uncertain. V lost 0 bases, J lost 5 bases, and 4 bases stayed unmatched. The CDR3 runs 15 residues. CDR3 protein: CARSLAGTSGNEQYF. In DNA form, the CDR3 reads TGTGCCAGAAGCTTGGCCGGGACTAGCGGTAACGAGCAGTACTTC.

Here the CDR3 reads CASSQTSGTRPTEAFF. The CDR3 nucleotides read TGCGCCAGCAGCCAGACATCCGGGACACGTCCCACTGAAGCTTTCTTT. The rearrangement uses TRBV4-1 and TRBJ1-1; D perhaps matches TRBD1 (6 bases). CDR1 MGHRA and CDR2 YSYEKL come from the germline V gene. V was pared by 3 bases and J by 4 bases, with 18 bases between. The CDR3 covers 16 residues.

The chain is built from TRBV12-5 and TRBJ2-2, with D perhaps TRBD1 (6 bases). V shed 1 base and J shed 7 bases, with 16 bases lying between them. The germline CDR1 and CDR2 sequences are LGHNT and FRNRAP. The CDR3 runs 16 residues. CDR3: CASGLDFGTFYGELFF. In DNA form, the CDR3 reads TGTGCTAGTGGTTTGGATTTTGGGACATTTTACGGGGAGCTGTTTTTT.

V is TRBV5-6 and J is TRBJ2-7; 10 bases are shared with TRBD2. After removal of 2 bases from V and 7 bases from J, the junction contained 3 bases not matched to a gene. CDR1 and CDR2 from the germline V gene are SGHDT and YYEEEE. The CDR3 spans 13 residues. The CDR3 is CASSFPSGGEQYF. CDR3 nucleotide sequence: TGTGCCAGCAGCTTTCCTAGCGGGGGAGAGCAGTACTTC.

The genes are TRBV18 and TRBJ1-1, with unresolved D. The CDR3 is 12 amino acids. The V end lost 1 base, the J end lost 11 bases, and 11 bases lay between the germline ends. Germline V lookup: CDR1 KGHSH, CDR2 LQKENI. This CDR3 reads CASSPQRGPAFF. The CDR3 nucleotides read TGTGCCAGCTCACCACAACGCGGCCCGGCTTTCTTT.

The chain links TRBV15 to TRBJ2-3; perhaps TRBD1 as D (6 bases). Deletions cut 0 bases from V and 4 bases from J, with 14 bases between. This CDR3 is 16 amino acids long. The germline V gene encodes CDR1 LNHNV and CDR2 YYDKDF (reference sequence). The DNA of the CDR3 is TGTGCCACCAGCAGAGATCTCGGCCAGGGGTCAGATACGCAGTATTTT. It specifies CATSRDLGQGSDTQYF.

J is TRBJ2-5 and V is TRBV7-2; 15 bases line up with TRBD2. CDR1 SGHTA and CDR2 FQGNSA come from the germline V gene. With 5 bases clipped from V and 5 bases from J, the junction kept 6 bases outside the gene matches. The CDR3 contains 16 residues. The CDR3 loop reads CASSRTSGGAYETQYF. As DNA, the CDR3 is TGTGCCAGCAGCCGGACTAGCGGGGGGGCCTATGAGACCCAGTACTTC.

The V gene is TRBV5-1, the J gene TRBJ2-5, with 16 positions matching TRBD2. Germline V lookup: CDR1 SGHRS, CDR2 YFSETQ. CDR3 size: 15 residues. Trimming cost V 7 bases and J 5 bases; bases outside gene matches: 5. This CDR3 is CASQTGLAGGETQYF. The CDR3 region has the DNA TGCGCCAGCCAGACGGGACTAGCGGGGGGGGAGACCCAGTACTTC.

V is TRBV2 and J is TRBJ2-5; 7 bases are a match to TRBD1. The trim removed 7 bases at V and 4 bases at J, leaving 3 bases unmatched. Germline V gene lookup returns CDR1 SNHLY and CDR2 FYNNEI. The CDR3 spans 12 residues. The CDR3 protein is CASIWDRETQYF. The CDR3 DNA is TGTGCCAGCATCTGGGACAGAGAGACCCAGTACTTC.

The chain links TRBV4-1 to TRBJ2-5; D possibly corresponds to TRBD1 (6 bases). TRBJ2-7 matches the DNA end more closely, so the J call is doubtful. The CDR3 has 17 amino acids. Germline V lookup: CDR1 MGHRA, CDR2 YSYEKL. The CDR3 here is CASSQFLGQVSSYEQYF. CDR3 bases: TGCGCCAGCAGCCAATTTTTGGGACAAGTGAGCTCCTACGAGCAGTACTTC.

V is TRBV7-3 and J is TRBJ2-2; 8 nucleotides align to TRBD1. Germline V gene lookup returns CDR1 SGHTA and CDR2 FQGTGA. The CDR3 is made up of 16 amino acids. The V gene end was trimmed by 5 bases and the J gene end by 3 bases; junction bases not matched to a gene: 8. The CDR3 region has the DNA TGTGCCAGCAGCCGAGGACAGGGTTTCGACACCGGGGAGCTGTTTTTT. Protein: CASSRGQGFDTGELFF.

This chain connects TRBV4-3 to TRBJ1-6, with D unresolved. The length of the CDR3 is 14 residues. V shed 3 bases and J shed 7 bases, with 10 bases lying between them. The germline V gene encodes CDR1 LGHNA and CDR2 YSLEER. In DNA, the CDR3 is TGCGCCAGCAGCCAGGACTTGATAAATTCACCCCTCCACTTT. It translates to CASSQDLINSPLHF.

The V gene is TRBV5-1, the J gene TRBJ2-2; possibly TRBD2 for D (6 bases). Germline loops: CDR1 SGHRS, CDR2 YFSETQ. V was trimmed by 2 bases and J by 1 base, leaving 9 bases between them. This CDR3 region has 15 residues. As DNA, the CDR3 is TGCGCCAGCAGCTTATGGGGGGAGAACACCGGGGAGCTGTTTTTT. Its protein product is CASSLWGENTGELFF. Full variable domain (missing parts from reference TRBV5-1 and TRBJ2-2): KAGVTQTPRYLIKTRGQQVTLSCSPISGHRSVSWYQQTPGQGLQFLFEYFSETQRNKGNFPGRFSGRQFSNSRSEMNVSTLELGDSALYLCASSLWGENTGELFFGEGSRLTVL.

The chain joins TRBV6-1 to TRBJ2-7; tentative D call: TRBD1 (6 bases). CDR3 length: 12 residues. V dropped 6 bases and J dropped 3 bases, with 9 bases sitting between them. Looked up from germline, CDR1 is MNHNS and CDR2 is SASEGT. The CDR3 reads CASSAGVYEQYF. CDR3 in DNA: TGTGCCAGCAGCGCAGGGGTCTACGAGCAGTACTTC.

This chain connects TRBV5-6 to TRBJ1-1; D gene unclear. Germline lookup yields CDR1 SGHDT and CDR2 YYEEEE. The CDR3 loop spans 13 amino acids. V gave up 0 bases and J gave up 1 base, with 4 bases separating them. The CDR3: CASSLGPNTEAFF. For the CDR3, the DNA is TGTGCCAGCAGCTTGGGGCCGAACACTGAAGCTTTCTTT. The whole variable domain, filled in from reference TRBV5-6 and TRBJ1-1, reads DAGVTQSPTHLIKTRGQQVTLRCSPKSGHDTVSWYQQALGQGPQFIFQYYEEEERQRGNFPDRFSGHQFPNYSSELNVNALLLGDSALYLCASSLGPNTEAFFGQGTRLTVV.

The chain combines TRBV7-6 with TRBJ2-6, with D perhaps matching TRBD1 (5 bases). The V end was cut by 5 bases, the J end by 0 bases, with 29 bases between. Germline CDR1 is SGHVS and CDR2 is FNYEAQ. The CDR3 consists of 22 residues. The CDR3 DNA is TGTGCCAGCAGCCCATTCTCGGCAGGGTACCCCCCGAGAGACTCTGGGGCCAACGTCCTGACTTTC. Its protein product is CASSPFSAGYPPRDSGANVLTF.

The chain is built from TRBV11-2 and TRBJ2-3, with D unresolved. CDR1 is SGHAT, CDR2 FQNNGV, per germline. The CDR3 has 15 amino acids. V shed 8 bases and J shed 0 bases, with 15 bases lying between them. The CDR3 DNA reads as TGTGCCAGCTCTCCCGAGCTCTCGAGCACAGATACGCAGTATTTT. Translated: CASSPELSSTDTQYF.

V gene TRBV10-1 combines with J gene TRBJ2-7, with D unclear. The CDR3 has 15 amino acids. CDR1 WNHNN and CDR2 SYGVQD come from the germline V gene (reference sequence). Trimming left V 4 bases short and J 5 bases short, with 18 bases between. This CDR3 is CASSGNPELLDEQYF. CDR3 nucleotide sequence: TGCGCCAGCAGTGGTAACCCCGAGCTCCTCGACGAGCAGTACTTC.

This CDR3 reads CATQDPGTAISGELFF. The CDR3 DNA is TGTGCCACCCAAGACCCCGGGACAGCGATATCCGGGGAGCTGTTTTTT. The chain uses TRBV19 and TRBJ2-2; 7 bases are a match to TRBD1. CDR3 length: 16 amino acids. CDR1 is LNHDA and CDR2 is SQIVND in the germline V gene (reference sequence). V was pared by 10 bases and J by 6 bases, with 17 bases of the junction left unmatched.

The chain has TRBV10-3 and TRBJ2-7; D is perhaps TRBD2 (5 bases). The V end was cut by 2 bases, the J end by 2 bases, with 13 bases between. Per germline, CDR1 ENHRY and CDR2 SYGVKD. The CDR3 spans 15 residues. The CDR3 DNA reads as TGTGCCATCAGTGAGCGGGTTAGCGTTGCCTACGAGCAGTACTTC. The encoded protein is CAISERVSVAYEQYF.

Regarding this clone: The junction and the germline gene differ at one end; a read error may be behind it. The gene calls are TRBV7-7 and TRBJ2-1; the match to TRBD1 covers 8 bases. The CDR3 spans 15 residues. CDR1 SSHAT and CDR2 FNYEAQ come from the germline V gene (reference sequence). The CDR3 is CASSSGQGTYNEQFF. DNA for the CDR3: TGTGCTAGCAGCTCCGGACAGGGCACCTACAATGAGCAGTTCTTC.

This chain uses TRBV9 with TRBJ2-7; 7 bases are a match to TRBD1. The CDR3 totals 15 residues. Per germline, CDR1 SGDLS and CDR2 YYNGEE. With 4 bases clipped from V and 0 bases from J, the junction kept 7 bases outside the gene matches. DNA of the CDR3: TGTGCCAGCAGCAAGCGACAGGGTAACTCCTACGAGCAGTACTTC. It specifies CASSKRQGNSYEQYF.

The J gene is TRBJ1-3, the V gene TRBV19; tentative D call: TRBD1 (5 bases). Germline assignment: CDR1 LNHDA and CDR2 SQIVND (reference sequence). CDR3 length: 14 residues. V lost 1 base to trimming and J lost 4 bases, with 8 bases between them. This CDR3 reads CASSIGQSGNTIYF. The CDR3 DNA is TGTGCCAGTAGTATAGGACAGTCGGGAAACACCATATATTTT.